The following is a TCR beta chain sequence with its context. Its antigen remains unidentified. This entry comes from a study of T cell responses to AZD1222 COVID-19 vaccine. General study points: Along spike, vaccine-associated CD4 TCRs were found throughout, with dominance at 160-218 and 743-854.

The analysis combined second doses at about 4 or about 12 weeks. The CDR3 spans 15 residues. V dropped 3 bases and J dropped 8; count of bases not matched to a gene: 9. Germline CDR1 is SGHRS and CDR2 is YFSETQ. The data were produced by immunoSEQ multiplex PCR, yet TCRdb's version contains in-frame clones alone and is incomplete. The sample has roughly 270,000 clones; about 94% are singletons. Source: peripheral blood, taken 28 days after the second AZD1222 dose. The receptor's source is an adult who received the AZD1222 COVID-19 vaccine. The chain links TRBV5-1 to TRBJ1-4; 8 bases align to TRBD1. CDR3 in amino acids: CASSSQGGGGEKLFF. CDR3 DNA: TGCGCCAGCAGCTCACAGGGGGGCGGTGGCGAAAAACTGTTTTTT.